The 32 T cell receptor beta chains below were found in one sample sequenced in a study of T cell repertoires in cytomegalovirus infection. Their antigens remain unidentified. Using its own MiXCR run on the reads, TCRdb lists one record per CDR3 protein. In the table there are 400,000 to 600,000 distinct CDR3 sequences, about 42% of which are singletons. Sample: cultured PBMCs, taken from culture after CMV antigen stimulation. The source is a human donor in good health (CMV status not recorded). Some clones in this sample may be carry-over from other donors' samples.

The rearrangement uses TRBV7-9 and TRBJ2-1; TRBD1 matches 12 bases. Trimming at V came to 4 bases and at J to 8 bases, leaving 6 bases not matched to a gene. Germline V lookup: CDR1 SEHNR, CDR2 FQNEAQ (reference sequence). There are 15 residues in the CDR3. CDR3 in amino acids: CASSSGQGARDEQFF. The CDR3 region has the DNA TGTGCCAGCAGCTCGGGACAGGGGGCGAGGGATGAGCAGTTCTTC.

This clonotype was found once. The CDR3 DNA sequence: TGCGCCAGCAGCCCGAGAGGCCCTGTATGGACAGATACGCAGTATTTT. It encodes CASSPRGPVWTDTQYF. The chain combines TRBV5-1 with TRBJ2-3, with D unresolved. V lost 4 bases and J 3 bases, leaving 18 bases between the germline ends. This CDR3 has 16 amino acids. The germline V gene has CDR1 SGHRS and CDR2 YFSETQ.

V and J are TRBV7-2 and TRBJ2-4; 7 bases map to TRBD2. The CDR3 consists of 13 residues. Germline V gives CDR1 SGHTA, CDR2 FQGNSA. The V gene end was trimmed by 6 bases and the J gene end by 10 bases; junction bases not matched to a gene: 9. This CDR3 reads CASSTPGGGIQYF. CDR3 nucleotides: TGTGCCAGCAGTACCCCGGGGGGTGGGATTCAGTACTTC.

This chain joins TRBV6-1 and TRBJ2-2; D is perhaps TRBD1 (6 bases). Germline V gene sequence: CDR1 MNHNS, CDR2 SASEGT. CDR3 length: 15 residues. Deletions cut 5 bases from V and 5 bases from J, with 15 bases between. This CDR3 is CASSLRTGWTGELFF. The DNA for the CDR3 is TGTGCCAGCAGTCTAAGAACAGGGTGGACCGGGGAGCTGTTTTTT.

The DNA for the CDR3 is TGTGCCAGCAGTGAAATGCCAGAGGTCTACGAGCAGTACTTC. Translating it yields CASSEMPEVYEQYF. The rearrangement joins TRBV6-1 to TRBJ2-7; the D is unclear. Trimming shortened V by 2 bases and J by 3 bases, and 11 bases separated the two germline ends. The CDR3 is 14 residues long. Germline-derived CDR1 and CDR2 are MNHNS and SASEGT.

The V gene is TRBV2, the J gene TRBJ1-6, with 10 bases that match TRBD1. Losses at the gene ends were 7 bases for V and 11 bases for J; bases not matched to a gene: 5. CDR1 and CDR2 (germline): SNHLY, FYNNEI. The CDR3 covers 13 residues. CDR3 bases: TGTGCCAGCATAGACAGGGGGCTGGCACCCCTCCACTTT. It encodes CASIDRGLAPLHF.

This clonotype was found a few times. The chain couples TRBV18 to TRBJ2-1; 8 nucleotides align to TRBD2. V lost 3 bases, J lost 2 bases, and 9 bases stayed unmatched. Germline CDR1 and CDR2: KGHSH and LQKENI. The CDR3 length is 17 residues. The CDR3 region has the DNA TGTGCCAGCTCACCGAATCGAGCGGGAGCCGCCTACAATGAGCAGTTCTTC. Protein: CASSPNRAGAAYNEQFF. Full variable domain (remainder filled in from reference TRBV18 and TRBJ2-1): NAGVMQNPRHLVRRRGQEARLRCSPMKGHSHVYWYRQLPEEGLKFMVYLQKENIIDESGMPKERFSAEFPKEGPSILRIQQVVRGDSAAYFCASSPNRAGAAYNEQFFGPGTRLTVL.

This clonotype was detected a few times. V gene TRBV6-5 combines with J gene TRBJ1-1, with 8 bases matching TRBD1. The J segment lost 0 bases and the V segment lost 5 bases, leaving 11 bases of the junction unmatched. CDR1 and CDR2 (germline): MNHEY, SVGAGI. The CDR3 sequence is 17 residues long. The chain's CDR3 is CASSQKGQVVLNTEAFF. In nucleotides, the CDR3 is TGTGCCAGCAGTCAAAAGGGACAGGTCGTTCTGAACACTGAAGCTTTCTTT.

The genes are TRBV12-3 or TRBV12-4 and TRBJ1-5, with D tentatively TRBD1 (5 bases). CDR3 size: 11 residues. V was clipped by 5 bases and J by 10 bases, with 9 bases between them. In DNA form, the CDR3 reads TGTGCCAGCAGTGGGGGGGGTCCCCAGCATTTT. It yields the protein CASSGGGPQHF.

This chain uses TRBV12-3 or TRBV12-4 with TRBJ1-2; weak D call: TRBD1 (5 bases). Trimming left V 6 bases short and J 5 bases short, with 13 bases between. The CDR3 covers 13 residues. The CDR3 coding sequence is TGTGCCAGCAGGGACGGGACCTCTTATGGCTACACCTTC. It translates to CASRDGTSYGYTF.

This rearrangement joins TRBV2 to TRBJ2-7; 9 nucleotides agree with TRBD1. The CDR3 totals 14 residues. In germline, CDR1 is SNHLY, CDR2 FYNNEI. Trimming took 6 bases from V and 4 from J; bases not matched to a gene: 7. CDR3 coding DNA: TGTGCCAGCAGATCCGACAGGGGGGGATACGAGCAGTACTTC. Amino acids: CASRSDRGGYEQYF.

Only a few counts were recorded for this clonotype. Here the CDR3 reads CASSYRSRLDTQYF. For the CDR3, the DNA is TGTGCCAGCAGTTATAGGTCCCGGTTAGATACGCAGTATTTT. V and J are TRBV6-2 or TRBV6-3 and TRBJ2-3; D unresolved. CDR1 is MNHEY, CDR2 SVGEGT, per germline. The CDR3 loop spans 14 amino acids. V was trimmed by 3 bases and J by 5 bases, leaving 12 bases between them.

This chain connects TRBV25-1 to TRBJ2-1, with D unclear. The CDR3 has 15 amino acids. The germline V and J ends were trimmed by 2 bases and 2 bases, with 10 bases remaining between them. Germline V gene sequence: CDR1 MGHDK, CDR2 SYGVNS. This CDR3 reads CASSEGQGTYNEQFF. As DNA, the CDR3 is TGTGCCAGCAGTGAAGGGCAAGGAACCTACAATGAGCAGTTCTTC.

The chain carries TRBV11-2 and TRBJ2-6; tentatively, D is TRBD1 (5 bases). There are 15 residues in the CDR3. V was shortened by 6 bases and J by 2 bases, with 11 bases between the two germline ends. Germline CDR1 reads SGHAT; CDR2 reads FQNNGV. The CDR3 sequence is CASSLGVTGANVLTF. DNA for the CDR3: TGTGCCAGCAGTCTAGGGGTAACTGGGGCCAACGTCCTGACTTTC.

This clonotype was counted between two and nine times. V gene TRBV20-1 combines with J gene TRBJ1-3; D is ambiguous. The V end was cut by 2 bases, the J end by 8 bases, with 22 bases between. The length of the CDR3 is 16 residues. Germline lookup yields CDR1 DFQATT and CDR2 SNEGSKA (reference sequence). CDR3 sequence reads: CSARTGNEVPQDTIYF. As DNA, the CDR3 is TGCAGTGCTAGAACCGGGAACGAAGTCCCTCAGGACACCATATATTTT.

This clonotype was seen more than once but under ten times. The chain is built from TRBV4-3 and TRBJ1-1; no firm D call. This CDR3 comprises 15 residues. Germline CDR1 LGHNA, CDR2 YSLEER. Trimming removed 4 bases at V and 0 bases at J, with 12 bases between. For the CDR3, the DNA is TGCGCCAGCAGCCCCGGACCGAACCTGAACACTGAAGCTTTCTTT. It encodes CASSPGPNLNTEAFF.

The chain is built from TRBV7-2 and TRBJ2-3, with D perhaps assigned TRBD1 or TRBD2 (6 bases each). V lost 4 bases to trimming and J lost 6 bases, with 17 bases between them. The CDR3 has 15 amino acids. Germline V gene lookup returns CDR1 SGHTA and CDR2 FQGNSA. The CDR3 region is CASSSEGQGGDTQYF. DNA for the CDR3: TGTGCCAGCAGCTCGGAAGGCCAAGGGGGGGATACGCAGTATTTT.

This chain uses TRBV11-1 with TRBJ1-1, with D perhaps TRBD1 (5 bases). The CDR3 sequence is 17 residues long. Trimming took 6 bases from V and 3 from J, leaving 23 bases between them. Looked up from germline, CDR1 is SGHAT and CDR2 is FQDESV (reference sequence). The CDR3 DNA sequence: TGTGCCAGCAGGGGAAGGTCGGGAATCGGGGCGCACACTGAAGCTTTCTTT. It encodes CASRGRSGIGAHTEAFF.

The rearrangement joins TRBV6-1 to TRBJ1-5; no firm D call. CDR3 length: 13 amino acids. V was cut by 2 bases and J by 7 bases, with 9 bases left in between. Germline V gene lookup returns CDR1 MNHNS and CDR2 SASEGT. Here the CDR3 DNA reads TGTGCCAGCAGTGAAATGGTGGGCCAGCCCCAGCATTTT. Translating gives CASSEMVGQPQHF.

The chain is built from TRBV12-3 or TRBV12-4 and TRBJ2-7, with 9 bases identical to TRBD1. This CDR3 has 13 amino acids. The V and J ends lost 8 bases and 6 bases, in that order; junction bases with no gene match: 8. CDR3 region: CASAPGQGIEQYF. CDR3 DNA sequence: TGTGCCAGCGCACCGGGACAGGGTATCGAGCAGTACTTC.

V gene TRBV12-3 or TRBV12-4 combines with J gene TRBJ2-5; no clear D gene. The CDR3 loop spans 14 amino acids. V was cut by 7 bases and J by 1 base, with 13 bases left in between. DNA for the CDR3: TGTGCCAGCACCCGAGGAGTTGTCCAAGAGACCCAGTACTTC. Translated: CASTRGVVQETQYF.

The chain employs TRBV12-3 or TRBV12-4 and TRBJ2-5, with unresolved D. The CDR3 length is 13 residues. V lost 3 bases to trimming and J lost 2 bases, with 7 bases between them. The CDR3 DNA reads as TGTGCCAGCAGTTTGTCAGTTCAAGAGACCCAGTACTTC. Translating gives CASSLSVQETQYF.

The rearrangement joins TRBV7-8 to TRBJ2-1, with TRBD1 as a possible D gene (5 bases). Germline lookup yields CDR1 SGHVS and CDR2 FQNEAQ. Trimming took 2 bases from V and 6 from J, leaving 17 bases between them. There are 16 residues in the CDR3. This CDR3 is CASSLIRTTTGNEQFF. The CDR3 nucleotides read TGTGCCAGCAGCTTAATTAGGACAACTACGGGCAATGAGCAGTTCTTC.

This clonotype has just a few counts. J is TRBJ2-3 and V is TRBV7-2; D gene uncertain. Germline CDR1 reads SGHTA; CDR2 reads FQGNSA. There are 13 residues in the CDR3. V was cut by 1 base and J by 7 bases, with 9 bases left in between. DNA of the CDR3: TGTGCCAGCAGCTTAGGGGCAGGAAATACGCAGTATTTT. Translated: CASSLGAGNTQYF.

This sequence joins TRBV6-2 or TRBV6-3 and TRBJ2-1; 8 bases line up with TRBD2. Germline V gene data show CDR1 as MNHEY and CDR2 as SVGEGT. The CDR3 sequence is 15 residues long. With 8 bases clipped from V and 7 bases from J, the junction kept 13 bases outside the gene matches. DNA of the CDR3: TGTGCCAGCGCATTTCGGGGGGGCCTGGGGAATGAGCAGTTCTTC. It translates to CASAFRGGLGNEQFF.

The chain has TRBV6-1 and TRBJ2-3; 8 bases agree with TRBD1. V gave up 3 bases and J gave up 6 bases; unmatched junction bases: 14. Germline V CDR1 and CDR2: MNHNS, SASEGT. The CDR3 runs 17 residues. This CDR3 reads CASSDQRQGALGDTQYF. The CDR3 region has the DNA TGTGCCAGCAGTGACCAACGGCAGGGGGCTTTAGGGGATACGCAGTATTTT.

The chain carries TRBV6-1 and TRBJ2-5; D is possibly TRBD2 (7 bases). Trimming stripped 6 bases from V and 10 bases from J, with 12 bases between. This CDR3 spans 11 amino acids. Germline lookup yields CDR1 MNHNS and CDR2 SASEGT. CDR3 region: CASRGGADQYF. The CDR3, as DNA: TGTGCCAGCAGAGGGGGGGCGGACCAGTACTTC.

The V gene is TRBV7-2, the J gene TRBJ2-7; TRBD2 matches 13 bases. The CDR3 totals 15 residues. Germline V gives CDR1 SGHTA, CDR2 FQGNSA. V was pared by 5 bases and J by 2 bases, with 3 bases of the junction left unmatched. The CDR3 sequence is CASSGTSGATYEQYF. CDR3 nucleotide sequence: TGTGCCAGCAGCGGGACTAGCGGGGCCACCTACGAGCAGTACTTC.

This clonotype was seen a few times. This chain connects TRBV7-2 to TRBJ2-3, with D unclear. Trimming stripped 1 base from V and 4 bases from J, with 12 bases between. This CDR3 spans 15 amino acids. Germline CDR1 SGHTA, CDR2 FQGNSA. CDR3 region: CASSLVGSSADTQYF. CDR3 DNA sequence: TGTGCCAGCAGCTTAGTGGGCTCGTCAGCAGATACGCAGTATTTT.

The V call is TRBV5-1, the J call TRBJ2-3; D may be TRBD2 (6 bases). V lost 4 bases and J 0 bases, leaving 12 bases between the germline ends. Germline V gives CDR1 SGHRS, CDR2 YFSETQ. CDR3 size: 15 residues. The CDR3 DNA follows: TGCGCCAGCAGCCCCGGGACTCCCAGCACAGATACGCAGTATTTT. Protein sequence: CASSPGTPSTDTQYF.

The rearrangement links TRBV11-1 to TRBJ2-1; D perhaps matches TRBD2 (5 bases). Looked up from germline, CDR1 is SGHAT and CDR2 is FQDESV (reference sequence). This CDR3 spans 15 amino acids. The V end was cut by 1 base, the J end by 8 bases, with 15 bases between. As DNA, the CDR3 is TGTGCCAGCAGCTTAGGCCGCACTAGGAGTGATGAGCAGTTCTTC. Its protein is CASSLGRTRSDEQFF.

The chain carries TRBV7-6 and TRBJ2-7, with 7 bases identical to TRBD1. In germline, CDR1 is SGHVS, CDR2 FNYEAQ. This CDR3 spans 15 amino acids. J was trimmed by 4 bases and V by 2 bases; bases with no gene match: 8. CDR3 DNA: TGTGCCAGCAGCTTAATGACAGGGTGGGAATACGAGCAGTACTTC. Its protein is CASSLMTGWEYEQYF.